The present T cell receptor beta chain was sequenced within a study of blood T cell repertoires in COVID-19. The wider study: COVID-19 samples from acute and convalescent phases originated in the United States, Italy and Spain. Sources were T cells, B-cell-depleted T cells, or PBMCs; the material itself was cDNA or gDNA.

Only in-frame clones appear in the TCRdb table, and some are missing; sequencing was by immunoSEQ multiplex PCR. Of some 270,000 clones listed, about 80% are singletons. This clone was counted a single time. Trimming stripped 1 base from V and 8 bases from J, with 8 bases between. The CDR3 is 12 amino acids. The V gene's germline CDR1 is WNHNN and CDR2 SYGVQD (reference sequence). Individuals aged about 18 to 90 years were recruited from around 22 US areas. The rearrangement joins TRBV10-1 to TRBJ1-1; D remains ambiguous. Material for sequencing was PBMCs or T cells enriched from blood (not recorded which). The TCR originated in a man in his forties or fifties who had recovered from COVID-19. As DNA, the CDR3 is TGCGCCAGCAGTGAGTATAGAGGAGAAGCTTTCTTT. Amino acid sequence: CASSEYRGEAFF.